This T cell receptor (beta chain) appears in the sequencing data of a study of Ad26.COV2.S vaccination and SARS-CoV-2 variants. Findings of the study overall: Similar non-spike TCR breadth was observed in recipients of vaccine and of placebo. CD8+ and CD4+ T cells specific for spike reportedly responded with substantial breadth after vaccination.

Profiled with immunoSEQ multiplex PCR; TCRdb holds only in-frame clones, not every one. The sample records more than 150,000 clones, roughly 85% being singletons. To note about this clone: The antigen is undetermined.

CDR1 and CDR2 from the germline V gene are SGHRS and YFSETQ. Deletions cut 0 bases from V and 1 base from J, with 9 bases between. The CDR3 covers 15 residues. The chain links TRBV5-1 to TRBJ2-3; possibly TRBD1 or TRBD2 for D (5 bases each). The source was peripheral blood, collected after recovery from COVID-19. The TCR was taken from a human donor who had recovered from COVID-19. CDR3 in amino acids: CASSLGRGGTDTQYF. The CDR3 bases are TGCGCCAGCAGCTTGGGGCGAGGGGGCACAGATACGCAGTATTTT.